The source of this T cell receptor beta chain is a study of beta chain features in type 1 diabetes. The length of the CDR3 is 14 residues. The germline CDR1 and CDR2 sequences are LNHDA and SQIVND (reference sequence). V dropped 7 bases and J dropped 6; count of bases not matched to a gene: 5. The single heparinised draw taken from each donor contained around 100 mL of blood on average. Sorted populations all had greater than 95% purity. Sequencing targeted expressed TCRB transcripts, as all isolated RNA had been reverse transcribed. Stem cell-like memory T cell samples came in at an average of about 910,000 reads. The data were produced by immunoSEQ multiplex PCR, yet TCRdb's version contains in-frame clones alone and is incomplete. The table has over 100,000 clones, 40% seen once; the top ten hold about 0.07%.

The source of this sequence is a woman aged 18-29 years in good health. This rearrangement joins TRBV19 to TRBJ2-1; 11 nucleotides line up with TRBD2. The specimen was stem cell memory CD4+ T cells from blood. The CDR3 sequence: CASKGLAEPNEQFF. The CDR3 nucleotides are TGTGCCAGTAAGGGACTAGCGGAGCCCAATGAGCAGTTCTTC. The full variable domain, rest sourced from reference TRBV19 and TRBJ2-1, is DGGITQSPKYLFRKEGQNVTLSCEQNLNHDAMYWYRQDPGQGLRLIYYSQIVNDFQKGDIAEGYSVSREKKESFPLTVTSAQKNPTAFYLCASKGLAEPNEQFFGPGTRLTVL.